Listed below are T cell receptor beta chains from one sample, sequenced in a study of T cells expressing NK-cell markers. After re-calling the 5' RACE reads, TCRdb lists one entry per CDR3 protein, DNA absent. This listing includes under 200,000 distinct CDR3 sequences. The sequenced sample consisted of blood T cells: a sorted CD56 or NKG2C T cell subset, CD4+ or CD8+ T cells, or bulk PBMC T cells (not recorded which). The source of these receptors is a woman between 18 and 70 years old in good health. CDR3s include the opening cysteine and the closing phenylalanine or tryptophan.

v_call: TRBV13
j_call: TRBJ2-3
cdr3_aa: CASSPGDLPTDTQYF

v_call: TRBV5-1
j_call: TRBJ2-5
cdr3_aa: CASSLVGVSFQETQYF

v_call: TRBV7-9
j_call: TRBJ2-1
cdr3_aa: CASSPRSGSAVNEQFF

v_call: TRBV21-1
j_call: TRBJ2-1
cdr3_aa: CASSKDRECGEQFF

v_call: TRBV12-3/TRBV12-4
j_call: TRBJ1-2
cdr3_aa: CASSPGTVGYTF

v_call: TRBV10-2
j_call: TRBJ2-3
cdr3_aa: CASSESTGGTQYF

v_call: TRBV27
j_call: TRBJ1-5
cdr3_aa: CASRRLARGSNQPQHF

v_call: TRBV27
j_call: TRBJ2-5
cdr3_aa: CASSSGRLQETQYF

v_call: TRBV4-1
j_call: TRBJ2-2
cdr3_aa: CASSQDVAYTGELFF

v_call: TRBV5-1
j_call: TRBJ1-3
cdr3_aa: CASSSTDLGRSGNTIYF